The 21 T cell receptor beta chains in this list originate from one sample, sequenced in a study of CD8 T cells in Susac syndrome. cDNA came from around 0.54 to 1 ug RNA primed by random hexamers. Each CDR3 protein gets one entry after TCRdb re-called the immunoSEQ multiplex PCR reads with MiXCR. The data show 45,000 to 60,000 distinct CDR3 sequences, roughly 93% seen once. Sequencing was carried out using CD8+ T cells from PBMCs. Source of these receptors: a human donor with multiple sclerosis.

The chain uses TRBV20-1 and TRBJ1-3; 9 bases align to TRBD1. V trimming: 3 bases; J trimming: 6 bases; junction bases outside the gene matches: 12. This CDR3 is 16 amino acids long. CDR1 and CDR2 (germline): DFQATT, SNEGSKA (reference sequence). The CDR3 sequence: CSASDGTGMGANTIYF. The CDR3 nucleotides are TGCAGTGCTAGCGACGGGACAGGGATGGGGGCAAACACCATATATTTT.

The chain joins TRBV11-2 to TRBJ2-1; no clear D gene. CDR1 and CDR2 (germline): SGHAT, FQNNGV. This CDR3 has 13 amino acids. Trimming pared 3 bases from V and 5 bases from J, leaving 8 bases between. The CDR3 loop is CASSLVGNNEQFF. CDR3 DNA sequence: TGTGCCAGCAGCTTGGTCGGAAACAATGAGCAGTTCTTC.

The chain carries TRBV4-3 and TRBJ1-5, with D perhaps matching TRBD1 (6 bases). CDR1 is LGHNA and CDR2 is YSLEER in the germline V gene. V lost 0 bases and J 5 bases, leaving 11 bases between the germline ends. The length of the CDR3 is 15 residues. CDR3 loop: CASSQERDTHQPQHF. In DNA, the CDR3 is TGCGCCAGCAGCCAAGAAAGGGACACCCATCAGCCCCAGCATTTT.

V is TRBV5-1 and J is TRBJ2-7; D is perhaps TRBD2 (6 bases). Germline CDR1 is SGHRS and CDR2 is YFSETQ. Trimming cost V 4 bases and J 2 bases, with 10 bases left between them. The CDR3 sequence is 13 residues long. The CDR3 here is CASSLAIAYEQYF. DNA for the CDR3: TGCGCCAGCAGCCTAGCGATTGCCTACGAGCAGTACTTC. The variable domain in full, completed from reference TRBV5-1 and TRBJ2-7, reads KAGVTQTPRYLIKTRGQQVTLSCSPISGHRSVSWYQQTPGQGLQFLFEYFSETQRNKGNFPGRFSGRQFSNSRSEMNVSTLELGDSALYLCASSLAIAYEQYFGPGTRLTVT.

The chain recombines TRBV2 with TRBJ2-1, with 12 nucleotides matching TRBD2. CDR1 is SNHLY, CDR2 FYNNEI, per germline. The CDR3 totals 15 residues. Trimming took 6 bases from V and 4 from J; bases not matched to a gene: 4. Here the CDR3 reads CASSRLAGAYNEQFF. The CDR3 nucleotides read TGTGCCAGCAGCCGACTAGCGGGGGCTTACAATGAGCAGTTCTTC.

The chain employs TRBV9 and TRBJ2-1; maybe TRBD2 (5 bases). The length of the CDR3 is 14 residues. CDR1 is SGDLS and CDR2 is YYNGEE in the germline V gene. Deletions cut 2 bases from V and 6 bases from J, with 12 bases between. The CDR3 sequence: CASSVYRDFNEQFF. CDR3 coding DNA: TGTGCCAGCAGCGTTTACCGGGATTTCAATGAGCAGTTCTTC. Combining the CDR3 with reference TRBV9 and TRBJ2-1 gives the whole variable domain DSGVTQTPKHLITATGQRVTLRCSPRSGDLSVYWYQQSLDQGLQFLIQYYNGEERAKGNILERFSAQQFPDLHSELNLSSLELGDSALYFCASSVYRDFNEQFFGPGTRLTVL.

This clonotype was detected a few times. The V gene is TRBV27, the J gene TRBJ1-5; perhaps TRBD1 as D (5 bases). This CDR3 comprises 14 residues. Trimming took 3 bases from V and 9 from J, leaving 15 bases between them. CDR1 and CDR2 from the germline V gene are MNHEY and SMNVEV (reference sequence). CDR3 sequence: CASSLLAGGRPQHF. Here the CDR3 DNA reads TGTGCCAGCAGTTTGTTAGCCGGGGGTCGGCCCCAGCATTTT.

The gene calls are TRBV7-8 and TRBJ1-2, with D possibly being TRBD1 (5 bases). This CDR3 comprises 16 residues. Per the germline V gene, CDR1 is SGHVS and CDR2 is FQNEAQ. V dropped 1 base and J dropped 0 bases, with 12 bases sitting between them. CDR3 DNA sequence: TGTGCCAGCAGCTTAGAAAATGCAGGGCCTAACTATGGCTACACCTTC. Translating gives CASSLENAGPNYGYTF.

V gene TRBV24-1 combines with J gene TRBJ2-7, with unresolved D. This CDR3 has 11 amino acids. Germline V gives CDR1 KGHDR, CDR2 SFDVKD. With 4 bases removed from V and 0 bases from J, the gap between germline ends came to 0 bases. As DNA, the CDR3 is TGTGCCACCAGTGACTCCTACGAGCAGTACTTC. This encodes CATSDSYEQYF.

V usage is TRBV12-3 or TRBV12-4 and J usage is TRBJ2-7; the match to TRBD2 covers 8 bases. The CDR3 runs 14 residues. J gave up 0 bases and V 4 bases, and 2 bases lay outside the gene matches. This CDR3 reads CASSWGTSSYEQYF. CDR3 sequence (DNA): TGTGCCAGCAGTTGGGGGACTAGCTCCTACGAGCAGTACTTC.

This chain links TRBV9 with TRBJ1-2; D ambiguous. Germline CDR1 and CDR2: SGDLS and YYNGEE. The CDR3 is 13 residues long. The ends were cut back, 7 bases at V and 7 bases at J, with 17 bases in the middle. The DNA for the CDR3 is TGTGCCAGCCGTTCCCGTCTGTCTCGTGGCTACACCTTC. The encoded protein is CASRSRLSRGYTF. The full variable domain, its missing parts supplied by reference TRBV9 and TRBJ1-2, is DSGVTQTPKHLITATGQRVTLRCSPRSGDLSVYWYQQSLDQGLQFLIQYYNGEERAKGNILERFSAQQFPDLHSELNLSSLELGDSALYFCASRSRLSRGYTFGSGTRLTVV.

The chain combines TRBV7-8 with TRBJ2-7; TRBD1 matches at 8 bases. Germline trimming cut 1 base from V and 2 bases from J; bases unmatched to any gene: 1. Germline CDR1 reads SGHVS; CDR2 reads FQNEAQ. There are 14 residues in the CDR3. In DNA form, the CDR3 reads TGTGCCAGCAGCTTAGGGACAGGGACCTACGAGCAGTACTTC. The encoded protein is CASSLGTGTYEQYF.

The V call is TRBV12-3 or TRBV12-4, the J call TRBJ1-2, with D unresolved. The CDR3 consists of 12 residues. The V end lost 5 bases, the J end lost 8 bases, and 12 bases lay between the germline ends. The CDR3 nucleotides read TGTGCCAGCAGTCCAGGTAGCAAGGGCTACACCTTC. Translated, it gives CASSPGSKGYTF.

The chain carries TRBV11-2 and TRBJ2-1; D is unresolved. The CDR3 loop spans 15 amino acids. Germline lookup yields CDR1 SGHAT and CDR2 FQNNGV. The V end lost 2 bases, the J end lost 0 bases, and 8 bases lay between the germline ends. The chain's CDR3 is CASSLHPGSYNEQFF. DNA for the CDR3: TGTGCCAGCAGCTTACACCCAGGCTCCTACAATGAGCAGTTCTTC.

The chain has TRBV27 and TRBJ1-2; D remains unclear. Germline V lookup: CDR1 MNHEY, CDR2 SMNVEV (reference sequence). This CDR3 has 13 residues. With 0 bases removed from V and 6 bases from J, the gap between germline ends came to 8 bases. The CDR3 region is CASSLSLSHGYTF. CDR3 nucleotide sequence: TGTGCCAGCAGTTTATCGCTTAGCCATGGCTACACCTTC.

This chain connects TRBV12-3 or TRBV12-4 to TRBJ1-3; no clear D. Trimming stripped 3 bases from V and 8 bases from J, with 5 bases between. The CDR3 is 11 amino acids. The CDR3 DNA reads TGTGCCAGCAGTTTTGGGGACACCATATATTTT. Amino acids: CASSFGDTIYF.

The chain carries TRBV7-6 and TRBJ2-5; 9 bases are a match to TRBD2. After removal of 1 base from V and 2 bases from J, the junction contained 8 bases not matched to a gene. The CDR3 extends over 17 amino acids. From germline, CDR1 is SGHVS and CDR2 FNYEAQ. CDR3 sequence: CASSLGWGTSRQETQYF. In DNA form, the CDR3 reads TGTGCCAGCAGCTTAGGGTGGGGGACTAGCCGGCAAGAGACCCAGTACTTC.

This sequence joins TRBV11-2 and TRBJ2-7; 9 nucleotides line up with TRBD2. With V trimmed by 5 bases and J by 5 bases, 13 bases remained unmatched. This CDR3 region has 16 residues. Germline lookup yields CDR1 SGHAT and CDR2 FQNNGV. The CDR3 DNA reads TGTGCCAGCAGCCTCCAAGCGCGGGGGGGCCGAAACGAGCAGTACTTC. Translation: CASSLQARGGRNEQYF.

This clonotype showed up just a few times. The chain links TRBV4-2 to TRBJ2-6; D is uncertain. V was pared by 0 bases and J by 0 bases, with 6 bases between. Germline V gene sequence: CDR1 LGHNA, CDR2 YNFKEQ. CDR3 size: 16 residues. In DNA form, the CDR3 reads TGTGCCAGCAGCCAAGATGCAGCCTCTGGGGCCAACGTCCTGACTTTC. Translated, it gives CASSQDAASGANVLTF.

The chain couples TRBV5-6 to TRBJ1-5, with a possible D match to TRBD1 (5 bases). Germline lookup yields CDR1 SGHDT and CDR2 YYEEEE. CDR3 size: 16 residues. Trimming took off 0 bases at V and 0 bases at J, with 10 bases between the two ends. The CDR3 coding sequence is TGTGCCAGCAGCTTGGGGGGGATAGATAGCAATCAGCCCCAGCATTTT. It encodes CASSLGGIDSNQPQHF.

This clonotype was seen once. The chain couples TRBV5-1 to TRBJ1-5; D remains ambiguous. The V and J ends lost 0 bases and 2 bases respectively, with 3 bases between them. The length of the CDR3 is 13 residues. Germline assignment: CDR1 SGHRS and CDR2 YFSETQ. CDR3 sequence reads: CASSLVGNQPQHF. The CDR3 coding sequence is TGCGCCAGCAGCTTGGTTGGCAATCAGCCCCAGCATTTT.